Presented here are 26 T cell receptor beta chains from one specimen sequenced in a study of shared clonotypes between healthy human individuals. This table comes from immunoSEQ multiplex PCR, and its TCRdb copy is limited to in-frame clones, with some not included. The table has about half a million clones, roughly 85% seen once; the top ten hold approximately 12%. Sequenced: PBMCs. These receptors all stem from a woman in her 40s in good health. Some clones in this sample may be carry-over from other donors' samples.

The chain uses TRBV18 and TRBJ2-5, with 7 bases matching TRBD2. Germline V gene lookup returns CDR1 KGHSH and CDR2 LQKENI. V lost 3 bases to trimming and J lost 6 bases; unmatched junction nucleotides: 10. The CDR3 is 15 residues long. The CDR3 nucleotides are TGTGCCAGCTCACCTTACGGGGGGTTGATGAAGACCCAGTACTTC. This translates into CASSPYGGLMKTQYF.

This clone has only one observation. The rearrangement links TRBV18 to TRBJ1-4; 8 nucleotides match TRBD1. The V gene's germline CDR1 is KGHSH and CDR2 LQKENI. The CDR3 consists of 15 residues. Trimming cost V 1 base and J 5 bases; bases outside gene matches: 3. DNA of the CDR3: TGTGCCAGCTCACCACTGACAGGGGAAAATGAAAAACTGTTTTTT. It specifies CASSPLTGENEKLFF. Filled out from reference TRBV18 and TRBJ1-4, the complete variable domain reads NAGVMQNPRHLVRRRGQEARLRCSPMKGHSHVYWYRQLPEEGLKFMVYLQKENIIDESGMPKERFSAEFPKEGPSILRIQQVVRGDSAAYFCASSPLTGENEKLFFGSGTQLSVL.

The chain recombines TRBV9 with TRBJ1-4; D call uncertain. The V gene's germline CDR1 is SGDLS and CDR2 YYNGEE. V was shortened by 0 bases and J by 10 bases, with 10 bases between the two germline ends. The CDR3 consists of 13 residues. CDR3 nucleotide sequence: TGTGCCAGCAGCGTAGGGATGACCGGAAAACTGTTTTTT. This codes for CASSVGMTGKLFF.

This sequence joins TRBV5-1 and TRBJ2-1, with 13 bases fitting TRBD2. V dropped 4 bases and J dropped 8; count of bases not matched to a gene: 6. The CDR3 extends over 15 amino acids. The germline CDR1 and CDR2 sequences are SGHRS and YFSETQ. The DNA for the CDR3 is TGCGCCAGCAGCACCGGACTAGCGGGAGTCGATGAGCAGTTCTTC. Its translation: CASSTGLAGVDEQFF.

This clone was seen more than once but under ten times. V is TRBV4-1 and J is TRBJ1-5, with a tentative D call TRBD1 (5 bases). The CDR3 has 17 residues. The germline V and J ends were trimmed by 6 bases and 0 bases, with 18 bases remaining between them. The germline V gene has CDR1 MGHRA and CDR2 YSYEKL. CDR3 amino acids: CASSPSSGLYSNQPQHF. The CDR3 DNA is TGCGCCAGCAGTCCCTCTTCAGGGCTTTATAGCAATCAGCCCCAGCATTTT.

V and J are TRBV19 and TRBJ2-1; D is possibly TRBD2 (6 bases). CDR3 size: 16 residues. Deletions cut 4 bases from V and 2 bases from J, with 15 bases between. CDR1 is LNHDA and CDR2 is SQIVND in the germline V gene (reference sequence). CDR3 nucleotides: TGTGCCAGTAGTAAGGCGGGGAGCTTTACCTACAATGAGCAGTTCTTC. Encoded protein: CASSKAGSFTYNEQFF.

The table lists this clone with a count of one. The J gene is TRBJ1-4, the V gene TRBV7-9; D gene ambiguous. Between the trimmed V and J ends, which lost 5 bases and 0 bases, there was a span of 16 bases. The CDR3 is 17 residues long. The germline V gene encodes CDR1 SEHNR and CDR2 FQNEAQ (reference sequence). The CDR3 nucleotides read TGTGCCAGCAGCCCTAACGGGAGGGCTGCAACTAATGAAAAACTGTTTTTT. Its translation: CASSPNGRAATNEKLFF.

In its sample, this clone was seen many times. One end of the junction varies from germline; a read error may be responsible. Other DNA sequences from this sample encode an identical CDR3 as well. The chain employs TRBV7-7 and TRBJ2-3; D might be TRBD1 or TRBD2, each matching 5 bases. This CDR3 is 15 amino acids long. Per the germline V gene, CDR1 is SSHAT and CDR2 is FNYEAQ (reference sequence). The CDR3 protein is CASSLGTGSTDTQYF. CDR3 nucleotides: TGTGCTAGCAGCCTGGGGACGGGGAGCACAGATACGCAGTATTTT. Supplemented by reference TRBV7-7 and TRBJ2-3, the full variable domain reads GAGVSQSPRYKVTKRGQDVTLRCDPISSHATLYWYQQALGQGPEFLTYFNYEAQPDKSGLPSDRFSAERPEGSISTLTIQRTEQRDSAMYRCASSLGTGSTDTQYFGPGTRLTVL.

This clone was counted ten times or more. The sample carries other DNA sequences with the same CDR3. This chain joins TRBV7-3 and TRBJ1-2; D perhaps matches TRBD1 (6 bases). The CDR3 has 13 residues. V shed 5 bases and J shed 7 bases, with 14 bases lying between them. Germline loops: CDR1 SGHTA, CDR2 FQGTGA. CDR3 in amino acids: CASSANRDGGYTF. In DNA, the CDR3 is TGTGCCAGCAGCGCTAACAGGGATGGTGGCTACACCTTC.

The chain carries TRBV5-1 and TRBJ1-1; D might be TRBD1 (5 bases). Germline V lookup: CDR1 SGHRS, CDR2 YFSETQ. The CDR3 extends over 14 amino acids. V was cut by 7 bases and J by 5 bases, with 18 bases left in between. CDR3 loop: CASAPGDGGTEAFF. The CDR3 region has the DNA TGCGCCAGCGCCCCGGGTGATGGGGGGACTGAAGCTTTCTTT.

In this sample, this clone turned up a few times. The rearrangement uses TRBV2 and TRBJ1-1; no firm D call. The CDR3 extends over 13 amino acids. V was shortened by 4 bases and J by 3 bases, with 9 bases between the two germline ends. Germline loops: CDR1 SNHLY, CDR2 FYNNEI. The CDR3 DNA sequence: TGTGCCAGCAGTGCTGGCGGCTACACTGAAGCTTTCTTT. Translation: CASSAGGYTEAFF.

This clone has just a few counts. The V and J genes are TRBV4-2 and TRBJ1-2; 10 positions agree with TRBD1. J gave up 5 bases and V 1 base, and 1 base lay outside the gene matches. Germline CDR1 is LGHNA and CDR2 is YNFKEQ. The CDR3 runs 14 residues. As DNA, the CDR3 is TGTGCCAGCAGCCAAGTGGACAGGGGGTATGGCTACACCTTC. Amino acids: CASSQVDRGYGYTF.

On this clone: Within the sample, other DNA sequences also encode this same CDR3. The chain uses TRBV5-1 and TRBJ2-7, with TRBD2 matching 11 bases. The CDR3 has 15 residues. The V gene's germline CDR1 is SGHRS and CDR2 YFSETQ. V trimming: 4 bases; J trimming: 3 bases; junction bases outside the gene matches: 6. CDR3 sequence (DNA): TGCGCCAGCAGCACGTTGACTAGCGGGGACTACGAGCAGTACTTC. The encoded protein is CASSTLTSGDYEQYF. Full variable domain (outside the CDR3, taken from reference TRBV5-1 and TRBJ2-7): KAGVTQTPRYLIKTRGQQVTLSCSPISGHRSVSWYQQTPGQGLQFLFEYFSETQRNKGNFPGRFSGRQFSNSRSEMNVSTLELGDSALYLCASSTLTSGDYEQYFGPGTRLTVT.

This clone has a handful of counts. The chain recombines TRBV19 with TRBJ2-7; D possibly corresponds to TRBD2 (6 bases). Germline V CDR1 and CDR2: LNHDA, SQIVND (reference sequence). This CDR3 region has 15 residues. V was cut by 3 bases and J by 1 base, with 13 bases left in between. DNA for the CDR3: TGTGCCAGTAGTATTCTCCAGGGAGGATCCTACGAGCAGTACTTC. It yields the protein CASSILQGGSYEQYF.

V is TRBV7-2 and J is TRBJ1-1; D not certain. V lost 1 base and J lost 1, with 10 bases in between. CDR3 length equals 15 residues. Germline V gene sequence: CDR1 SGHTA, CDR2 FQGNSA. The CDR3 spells CASSLGGLRNTEAFF. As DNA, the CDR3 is TGTGCCAGCAGCTTAGGAGGGCTCCGGAACACTGAAGCTTTCTTT.

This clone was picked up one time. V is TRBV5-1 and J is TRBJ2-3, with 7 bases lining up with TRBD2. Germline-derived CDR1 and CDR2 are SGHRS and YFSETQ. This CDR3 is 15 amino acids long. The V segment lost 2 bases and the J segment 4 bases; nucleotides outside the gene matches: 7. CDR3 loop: CASSLQGEGPDTQYF. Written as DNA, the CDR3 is TGCGCCAGCAGCTTACAAGGGGAGGGCCCAGATACGCAGTATTTT.

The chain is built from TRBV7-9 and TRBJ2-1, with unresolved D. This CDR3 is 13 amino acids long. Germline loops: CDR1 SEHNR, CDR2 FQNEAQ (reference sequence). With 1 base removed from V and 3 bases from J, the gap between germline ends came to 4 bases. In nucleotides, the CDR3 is TGTGCCAGCAGCTTAGTGAGCTACAATGAGCAGTTCTTC. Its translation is CASSLVSYNEQFF.

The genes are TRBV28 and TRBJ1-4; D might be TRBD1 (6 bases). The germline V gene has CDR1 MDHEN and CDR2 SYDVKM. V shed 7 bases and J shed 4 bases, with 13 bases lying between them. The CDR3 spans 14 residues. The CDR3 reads CASTKGGFNEKLFF. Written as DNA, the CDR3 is TGTGCCAGCACCAAGGGGGGTTTTAATGAAAAACTGTTTTTT.

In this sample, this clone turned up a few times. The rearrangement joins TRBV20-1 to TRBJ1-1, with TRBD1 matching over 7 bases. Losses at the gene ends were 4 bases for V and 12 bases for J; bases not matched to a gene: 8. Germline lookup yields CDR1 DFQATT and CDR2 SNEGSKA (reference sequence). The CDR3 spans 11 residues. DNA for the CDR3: TGCAGTGCTATGGACAGGCTTGGAACTTTCTTT. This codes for CSAMDRLGTFF.

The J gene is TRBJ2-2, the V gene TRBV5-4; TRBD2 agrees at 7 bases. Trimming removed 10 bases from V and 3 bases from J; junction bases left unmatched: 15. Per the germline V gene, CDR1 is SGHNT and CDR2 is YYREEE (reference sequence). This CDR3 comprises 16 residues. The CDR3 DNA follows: TGTGCCGCTCAACGTGGCGGGAGAGGGGACACCGGGGAGCTGTTTTTT. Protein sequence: CAAQRGGRGDTGELFF.

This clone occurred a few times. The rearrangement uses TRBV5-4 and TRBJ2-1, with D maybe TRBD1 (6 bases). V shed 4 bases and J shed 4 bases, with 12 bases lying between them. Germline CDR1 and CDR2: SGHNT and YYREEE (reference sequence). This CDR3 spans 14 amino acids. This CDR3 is CASSPHREYNEQFF. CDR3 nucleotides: TGTGCCAGCAGCCCACACAGGGAGTACAATGAGCAGTTCTTC.

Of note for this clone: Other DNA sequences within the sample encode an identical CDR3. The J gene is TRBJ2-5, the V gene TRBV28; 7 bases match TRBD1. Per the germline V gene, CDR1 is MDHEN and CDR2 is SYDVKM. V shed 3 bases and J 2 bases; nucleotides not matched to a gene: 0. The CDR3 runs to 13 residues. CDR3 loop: CASSLGQQETQYF. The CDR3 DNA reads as TGTGCCAGCAGTTTGGGACAGCAAGAGACCCAGTACTTC.

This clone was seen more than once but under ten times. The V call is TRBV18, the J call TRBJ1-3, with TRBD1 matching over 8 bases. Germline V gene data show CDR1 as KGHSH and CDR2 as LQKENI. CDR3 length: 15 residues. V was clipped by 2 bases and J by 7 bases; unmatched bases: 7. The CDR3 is CASSPGQGGLNTIYF. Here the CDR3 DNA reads TGTGCCAGCTCACCAGGACAGGGTGGGCTTAACACCATATATTTT.

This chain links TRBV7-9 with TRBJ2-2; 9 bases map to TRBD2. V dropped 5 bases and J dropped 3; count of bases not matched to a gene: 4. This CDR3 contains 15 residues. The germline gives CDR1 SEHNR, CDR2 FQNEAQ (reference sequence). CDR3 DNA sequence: TGTGCCAGCAGCGGAGGCGGGAGGGACACCGGGGAGCTGTTTTTT. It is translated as CASSGGGRDTGELFF.

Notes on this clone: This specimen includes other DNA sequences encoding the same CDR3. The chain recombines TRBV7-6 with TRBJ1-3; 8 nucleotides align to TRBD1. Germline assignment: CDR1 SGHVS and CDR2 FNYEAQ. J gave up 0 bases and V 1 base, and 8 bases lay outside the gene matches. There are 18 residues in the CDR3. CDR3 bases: TGTGCCAGCAGCTTAGTGAGGCAGGGGGCGTACTCTGGAAACACCATATATTTT. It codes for CASSLVRQGAYSGNTIYF.

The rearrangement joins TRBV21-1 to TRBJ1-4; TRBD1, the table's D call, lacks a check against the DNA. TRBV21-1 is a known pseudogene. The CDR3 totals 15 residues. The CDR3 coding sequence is TGTGCCAGCCTACGGGTGACAGGGTCGAGAGAAAAACTGTTTTTT. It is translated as CASLRVTGSREKLFF.